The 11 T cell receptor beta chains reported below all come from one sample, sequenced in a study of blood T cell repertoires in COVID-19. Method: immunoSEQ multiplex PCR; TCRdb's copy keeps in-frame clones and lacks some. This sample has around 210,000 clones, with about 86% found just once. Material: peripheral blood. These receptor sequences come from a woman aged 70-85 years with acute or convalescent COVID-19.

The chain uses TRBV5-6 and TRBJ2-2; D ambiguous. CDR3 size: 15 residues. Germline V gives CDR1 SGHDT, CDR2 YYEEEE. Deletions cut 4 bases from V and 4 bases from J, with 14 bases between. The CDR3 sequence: CASSLALFGTGELFF. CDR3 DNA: TGTGCCAGCAGCCTTGCCCTTTTCGGCACCGGGGAGCTGTTTTTT.

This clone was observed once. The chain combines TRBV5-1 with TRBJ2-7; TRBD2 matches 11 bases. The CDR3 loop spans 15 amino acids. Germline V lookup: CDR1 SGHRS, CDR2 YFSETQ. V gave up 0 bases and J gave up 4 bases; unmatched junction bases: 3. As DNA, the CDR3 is TGCGCCAGCAGCTTGGTACTAGCGGGAGAATACGAGCAGTACTTC. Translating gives CASSLVLAGEYEQYF. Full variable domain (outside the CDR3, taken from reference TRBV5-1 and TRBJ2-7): KAGVTQTPRYLIKTRGQQVTLSCSPISGHRSVSWYQQTPGQGLQFLFEYFSETQRNKGNFPGRFSGRQFSNSRSEMNVSTLELGDSALYLCASSLVLAGEYEQYFGPGTRLTVT.

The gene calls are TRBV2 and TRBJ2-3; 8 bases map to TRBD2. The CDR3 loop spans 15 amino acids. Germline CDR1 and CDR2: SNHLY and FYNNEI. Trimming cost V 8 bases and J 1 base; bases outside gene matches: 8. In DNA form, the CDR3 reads TGTGCCAGCGGCCCGGGACTAGGCGGCACAGATACGCAGTATTTT. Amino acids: CASGPGLGGTDTQYF.

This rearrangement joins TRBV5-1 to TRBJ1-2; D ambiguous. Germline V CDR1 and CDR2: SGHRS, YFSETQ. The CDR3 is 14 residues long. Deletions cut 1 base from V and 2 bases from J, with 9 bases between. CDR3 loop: CASSLRTGNYGYTF. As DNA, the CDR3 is TGCGCCAGCAGCTTGCGTACCGGGAACTATGGCTACACCTTC.

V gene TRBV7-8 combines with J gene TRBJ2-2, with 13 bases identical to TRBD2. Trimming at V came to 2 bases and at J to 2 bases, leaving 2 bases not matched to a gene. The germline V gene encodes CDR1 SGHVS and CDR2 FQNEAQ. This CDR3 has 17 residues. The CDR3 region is CASSLTSGGANTGELFF. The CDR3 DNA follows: TGTGCCAGCAGCTTAACTAGCGGGGGGGCAAACACCGGGGAGCTGTTTTTT. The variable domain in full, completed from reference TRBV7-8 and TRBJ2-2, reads GAGVSQSPRYKVAKRGQDVALRCDPISGHVSLFWYQQALGQGPEFLTYFQNEAQLDKSGLPSDRFFAERPEGSVSTLKIQRTQQEDSAVYLCASSLTSGGANTGELFFGEGSRLTVL.

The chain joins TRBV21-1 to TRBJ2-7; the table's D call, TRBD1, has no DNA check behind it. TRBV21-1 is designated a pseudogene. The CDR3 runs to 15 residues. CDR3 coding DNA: TGTGCCAGCAGAATAACACAGGGTCGATCCTACGAGCAGTACTTC. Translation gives CASRITQGRSYEQYF.

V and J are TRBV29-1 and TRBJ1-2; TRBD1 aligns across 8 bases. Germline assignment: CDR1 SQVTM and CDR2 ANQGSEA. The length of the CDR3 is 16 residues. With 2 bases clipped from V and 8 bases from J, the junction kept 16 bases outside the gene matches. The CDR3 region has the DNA TGCAGCGTTGAAAGAGCACCAGGGGGCGATGTGAGCGGCTACACCTTC. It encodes CSVERAPGGDVSGYTF.

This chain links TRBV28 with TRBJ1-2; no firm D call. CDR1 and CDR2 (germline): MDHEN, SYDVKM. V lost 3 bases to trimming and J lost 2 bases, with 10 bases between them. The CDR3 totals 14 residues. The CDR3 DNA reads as TGTGCCAGCAGTTTTGCAGTTACAAACTATGGCTACACCTTC. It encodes CASSFAVTNYGYTF.

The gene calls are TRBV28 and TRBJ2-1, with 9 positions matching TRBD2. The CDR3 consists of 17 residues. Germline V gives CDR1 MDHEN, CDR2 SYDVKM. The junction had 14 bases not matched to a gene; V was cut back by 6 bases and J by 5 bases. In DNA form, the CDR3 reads TGTGCCAGCAGCTTCTACAGGGCTAGCGGGGCCCACAATGAGCAGTTCTTC. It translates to CASSFYRASGAHNEQFF.

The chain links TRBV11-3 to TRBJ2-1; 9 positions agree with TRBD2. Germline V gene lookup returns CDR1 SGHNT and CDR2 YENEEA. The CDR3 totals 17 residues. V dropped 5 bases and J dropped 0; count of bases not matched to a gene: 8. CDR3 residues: CASSRLAGKISYNEQFF. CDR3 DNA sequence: TGTGCCAGCAGCCGGCTAGCGGGAAAAATCTCCTACAATGAGCAGTTCTTC.

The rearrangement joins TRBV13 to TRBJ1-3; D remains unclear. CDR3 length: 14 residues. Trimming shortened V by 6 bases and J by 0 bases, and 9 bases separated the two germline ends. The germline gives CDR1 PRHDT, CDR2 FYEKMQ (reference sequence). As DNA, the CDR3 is TGTGCCAGCAGTCCCCAGTTCTCTGGAAACACCATATATTTT. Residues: CASSPQFSGNTIYF.